This T cell receptor (beta chain) was recorded in a study of blood T cell repertoires in COVID-19. Germline CDR1 is MNHNY and CDR2 is SVGAGI (reference sequence). The CDR3 has 11 amino acids. Trimming pared 8 bases from V and 2 bases from J, leaving 6 bases between. Libraries were prepared by immunoSEQ multiplex PCR; TCRdb keeps only in-frame clonotypes and omits some of them. Among approximately 220,000 clones, approximately 83% were seen once, and the ten largest hold roughly 4.8%. The clonotype was recovered from a woman in her forties or fifties who had been exposed to COVID-19. Sequences were obtained from PBMCs or T cells enriched from blood (not recorded which). The rearrangement links TRBV6-6 to TRBJ1-2; no definite D call. The CDR3 sequence: CASAQNYGYTF. CDR3 sequence (DNA): TGTGCCAGCGCACAGAACTATGGCTACACCTTC.